Given below is one T cell receptor (beta chain) in context. In the original analysis: By means of reference gene primer amplification, nucleated cell counts were estimated. Repertoires were generated with immunoSEQ multiplex PCR, while TCRdb's copy carries only in-frame clones and drops some. That table gives V, J and clone size, and the DNA gave D and trimming. This table holds 50,000 to 75,000 clones, 78% found once. The data originate from a study of blood T cell repertoires in COVID-19. Germline assignment: CDR1 MNHNS and CDR2 SASEGT. Trimming removed 3 bases from V and 5 bases from J, with 4 bases in between. The CDR3 is 11 amino acids. Seattle researchers signed up patients amid active infection and tracked them longitudinally.

This chain joins TRBV6-1 and TRBJ1-1; D remains ambiguous. Sequencing was performed on peripheral blood. This sequence was found in a man in his sixties with COVID-19, enrolled during active disease. CDR3 in DNA: TGTGCCAGCAGTGACCTTACTGAAGCTTTCTTT. This encodes CASSDLTEAFF.